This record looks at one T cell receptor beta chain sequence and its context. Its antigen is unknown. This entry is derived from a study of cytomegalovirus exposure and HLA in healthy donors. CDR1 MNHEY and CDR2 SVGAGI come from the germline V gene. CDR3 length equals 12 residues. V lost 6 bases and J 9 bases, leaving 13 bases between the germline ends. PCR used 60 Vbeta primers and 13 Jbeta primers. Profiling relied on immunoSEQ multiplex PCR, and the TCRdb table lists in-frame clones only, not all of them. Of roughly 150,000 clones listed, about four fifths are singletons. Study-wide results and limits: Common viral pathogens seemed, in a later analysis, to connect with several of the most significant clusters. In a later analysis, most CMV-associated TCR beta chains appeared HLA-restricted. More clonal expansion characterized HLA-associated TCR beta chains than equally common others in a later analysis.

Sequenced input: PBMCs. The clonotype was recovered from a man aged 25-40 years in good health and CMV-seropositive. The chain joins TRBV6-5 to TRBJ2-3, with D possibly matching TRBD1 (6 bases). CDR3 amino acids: CASSHRQGTQYF. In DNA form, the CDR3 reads TGTGCCAGCAGCCACCGCCAGGGGACGCAGTATTTT.